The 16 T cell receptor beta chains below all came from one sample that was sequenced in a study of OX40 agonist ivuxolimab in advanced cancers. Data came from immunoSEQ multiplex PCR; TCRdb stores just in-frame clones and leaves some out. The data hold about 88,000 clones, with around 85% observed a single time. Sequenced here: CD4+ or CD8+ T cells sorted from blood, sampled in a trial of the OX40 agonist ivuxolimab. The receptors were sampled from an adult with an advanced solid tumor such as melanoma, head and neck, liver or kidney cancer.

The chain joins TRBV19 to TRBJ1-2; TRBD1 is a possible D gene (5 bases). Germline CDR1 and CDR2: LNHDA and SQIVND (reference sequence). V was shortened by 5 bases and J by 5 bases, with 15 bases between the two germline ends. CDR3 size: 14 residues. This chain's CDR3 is CASSPIRDQYGYTF. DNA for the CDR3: TGTGCCAGTAGTCCGATTAGGGACCAATATGGCTACACCTTC.

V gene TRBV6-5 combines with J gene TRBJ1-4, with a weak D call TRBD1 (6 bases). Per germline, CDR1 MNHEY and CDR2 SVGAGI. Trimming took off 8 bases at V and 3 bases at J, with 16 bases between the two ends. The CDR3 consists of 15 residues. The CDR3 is CASRPTGSANEKLFF. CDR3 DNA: TGTGCCAGCCGTCCAACAGGGTCGGCTAATGAAAAACTGTTTTTT.

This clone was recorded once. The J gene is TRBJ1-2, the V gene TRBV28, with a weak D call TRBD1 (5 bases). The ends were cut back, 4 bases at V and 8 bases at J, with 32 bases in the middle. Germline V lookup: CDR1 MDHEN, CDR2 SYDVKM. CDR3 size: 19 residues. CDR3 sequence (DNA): TGTGCCAGCAGTTCTGTTCTGGGGGTCCCGGGCCGCCGGGCTGGGGGCTACACCTTC. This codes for CASSSVLGVPGRRAGGYTF.

The CDR3, as DNA: TGTGCCAGCAGTGCCTGGGACACCAGAAAGACCCAGTACTTC. Its protein product is CASSAWDTRKTQYF. The rearrangement joins TRBV6-1 to TRBJ2-5; possibly TRBD1 for D (6 bases). Germline CDR1 MNHNS, CDR2 SASEGT. The V and J ends lost 4 bases and 6 bases respectively, with 15 bases between them. The CDR3 totals 14 residues.

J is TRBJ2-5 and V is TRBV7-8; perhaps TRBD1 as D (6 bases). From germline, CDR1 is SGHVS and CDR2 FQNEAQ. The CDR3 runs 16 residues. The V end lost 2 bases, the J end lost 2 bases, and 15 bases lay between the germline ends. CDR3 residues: CASSLRAGAIQETQYF. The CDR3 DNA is TGTGCCAGCAGCTTAAGGGCAGGGGCGATTCAAGAGACCCAGTACTTC.

The CDR3 DNA reads TGTGCCAGCAGCTTCGAGAGGGACCAGCCCCAGCATTTT. The encoded protein is CASSFERDQPQHF. The chain couples TRBV5-8 to TRBJ1-5; D may be TRBD1 (5 bases). Trimming shortened V by 2 bases and J by 7 bases, and 10 bases separated the two germline ends. The CDR3 runs 13 residues. The germline CDR1 and CDR2 sequences are SGHTS and YDEGEE.

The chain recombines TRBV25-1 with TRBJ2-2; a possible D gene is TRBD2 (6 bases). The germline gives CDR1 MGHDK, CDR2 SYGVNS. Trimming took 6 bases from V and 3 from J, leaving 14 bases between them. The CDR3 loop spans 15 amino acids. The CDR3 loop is CASSPVTGDTGELFF. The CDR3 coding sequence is TGTGCCAGCAGCCCCGTTACGGGGGACACCGGGGAGCTGTTTTTT.

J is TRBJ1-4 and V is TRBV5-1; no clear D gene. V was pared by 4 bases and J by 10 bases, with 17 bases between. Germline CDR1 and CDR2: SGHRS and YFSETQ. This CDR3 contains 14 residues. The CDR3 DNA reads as TGCGCCAGCAGCCCGGACCTGAGGATTGGAAAACTGTTTTTT. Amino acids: CASSPDLRIGKLFF.

The CDR3: CSVERGSSYNEQFF. The DNA of the CDR3 is TGCAGCGTTGAAAGGGGGAGCTCCTACAATGAGCAGTTCTTC. The V and J genes are TRBV29-1 and TRBJ2-1, with D tentatively TRBD1 (6 bases). The germline gives CDR1 SQVTM, CDR2 ANQGSEA. V was trimmed by 2 bases and J by 0 bases, leaving 8 bases between them. The CDR3 is made up of 14 amino acids.

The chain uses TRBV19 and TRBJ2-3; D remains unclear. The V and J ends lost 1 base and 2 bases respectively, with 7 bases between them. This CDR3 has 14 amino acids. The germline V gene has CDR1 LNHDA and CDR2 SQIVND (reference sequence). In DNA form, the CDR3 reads TGTGCCAGTAGTATAGGTTCCTTCACAGATACGCAGTATTTT. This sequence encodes CASSIGSFTDTQYF.

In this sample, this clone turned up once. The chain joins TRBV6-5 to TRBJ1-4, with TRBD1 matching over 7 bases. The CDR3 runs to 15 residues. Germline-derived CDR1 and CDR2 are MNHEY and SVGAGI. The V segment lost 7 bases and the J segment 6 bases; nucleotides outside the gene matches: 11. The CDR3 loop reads CASTIGPTGDEKLFF. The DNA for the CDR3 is TGTGCCAGCACCATAGGCCCTACAGGGGATGAAAAACTGTTTTTT.

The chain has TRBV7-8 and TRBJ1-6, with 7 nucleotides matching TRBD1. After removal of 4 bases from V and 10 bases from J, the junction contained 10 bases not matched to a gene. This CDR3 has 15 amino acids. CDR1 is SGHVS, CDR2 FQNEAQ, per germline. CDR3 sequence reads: CASSSYRGSGSPLHF. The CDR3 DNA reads TGTGCCAGCAGCTCTTACAGGGGCTCGGGGTCACCCCTCCACTTT. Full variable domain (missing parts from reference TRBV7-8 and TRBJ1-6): GAGVSQSPRYKVAKRGQDVALRCDPISGHVSLFWYQQALGQGPEFLTYFQNEAQLDKSGLPSDRFFAERPEGSVSTLKIQRTQQEDSAVYLCASSSYRGSGSPLHFGNGTRLTVT.

Written as DNA, the CDR3 is TGTGCCAGCAGCGTAGGACTGGGGTACTCCTACAATGAGCAGTTCTTC. Encoded protein: CASSVGLGYSYNEQFF. The chain employs TRBV9 and TRBJ2-1; D remains ambiguous. This CDR3 region has 16 residues. V was shortened by 0 bases and J by 0 bases, with 10 bases between the two germline ends. Germline V CDR1 and CDR2: SGDLS, YYNGEE. The full variable domain, in which reference TRBV9 and TRBJ2-1 provide the parts outside the CDR3, is DSGVTQTPKHLITATGQRVTLRCSPRSGDLSVYWYQQSLDQGLQFLIQYYNGEERAKGNILERFSAQQFPDLHSELNLSSLELGDSALYFCASSVGLGYSYNEQFFGPGTRLTVL.

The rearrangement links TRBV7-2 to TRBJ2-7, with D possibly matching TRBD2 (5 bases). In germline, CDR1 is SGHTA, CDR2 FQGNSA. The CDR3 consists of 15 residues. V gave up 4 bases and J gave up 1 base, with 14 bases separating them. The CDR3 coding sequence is TGTGCCAGCAGCTCCCGTGCGGGCCTTTCCTACGAGCAGTACTTC. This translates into CASSSRAGLSYEQYF.

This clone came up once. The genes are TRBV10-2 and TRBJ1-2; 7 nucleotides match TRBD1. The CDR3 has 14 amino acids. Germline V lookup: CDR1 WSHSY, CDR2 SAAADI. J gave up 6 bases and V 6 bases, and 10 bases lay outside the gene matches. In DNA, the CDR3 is TGCGCCAGCAGCATTCTCGACAGGGACGATGGCTACACCTTC. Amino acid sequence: CASSILDRDDGYTF.

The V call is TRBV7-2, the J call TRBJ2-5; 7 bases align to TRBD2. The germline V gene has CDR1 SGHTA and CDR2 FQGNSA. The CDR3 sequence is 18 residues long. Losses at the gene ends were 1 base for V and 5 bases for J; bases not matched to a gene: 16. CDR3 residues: CASSLGRVAGAVAETQYF. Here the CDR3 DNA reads TGTGCCAGCAGCTTAGGCCGGGTGGCGGGAGCGGTTGCGGAGACCCAGTACTTC. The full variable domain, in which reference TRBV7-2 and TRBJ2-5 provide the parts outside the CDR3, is GAGVSQSPSNKVTEKGKDVELRCDPISGHTALYWYRQSLGQGLEFLIYFQGNSAPDKSGLPSDRFSAERTGGSVSTLTIQRTQQEDSAVYLCASSLGRVAGAVAETQYFGPGTRLLVL.